A single sample gave rise to the 24 T cell receptor beta chains below, sequenced in a study of shared clonotypes between healthy human individuals. Generated by immunoSEQ multiplex PCR, the TCRdb table keeps only in-frame clones and is missing some. The sample yields more than 2,000,000 clones, over 90% seen once. Sequences were obtained from naive CD4+ T cells from PBMCs. Noted subset: CD45RA+ positively selected. The receptor set was obtained from a man younger than 35 in good health. Some clones in this sample may be carry-over from other donors' samples.

The CDR3 is CASSPGGANTEAFF. The DNA for the CDR3 is TGTGCCAGTAGCCCGGGGGGGGCGAACACTGAAGCTTTCTTT. V usage is TRBV19 and J usage is TRBJ1-1, with D perhaps TRBD1 (6 bases). Germline V gene data show CDR1 as LNHDA and CDR2 as SQIVND (reference sequence). The CDR3 covers 14 residues. V gave up 6 bases and J gave up 1 base, with 12 bases separating them.

This clone was counted only a few times. The identical CDR3 is also encoded by other nucleotide sequences in the sample. V usage is TRBV20-1 and J usage is TRBJ2-1; D uncertain. CDR3 length equals 11 residues. The V gene's germline CDR1 is DFQATT and CDR2 SNEGSKA (reference sequence). The V end was cut by 0 bases, the J end by 5 bases, with 2 bases between. CDR3 sequence (DNA): TGCAGTGCTAGAGATAACAATGAGCAGTTCTTC. Translated: CSARDNNEQFF.

This chain uses TRBV6-1 with TRBJ2-7, with D tentatively TRBD2 (6 bases). V lost 4 bases, J lost 5 bases, and 21 bases lay in between. CDR1 and CDR2 (germline): MNHNS, SASEGT. The CDR3 loop spans 16 amino acids. The CDR3 DNA follows: TGTGCCAGCAGTGGACTCCGGGAGCCGGTGGTACACGAGCAGTACTTC. Protein product: CASSGLREPVVHEQYF.

V is TRBV18 and J is TRBJ1-2; D ambiguous. Germline assignment: CDR1 KGHSH and CDR2 LQKENI. The CDR3 has 14 amino acids. Trimming shortened V by 2 bases and J by 8 bases, and 15 bases separated the two germline ends. The CDR3 region is CASSPRPLTEGYTF. DNA for the CDR3: TGTGCCAGCTCACCAAGGCCCCTTACGGAGGGCTACACCTTC.

The chain couples TRBV10-3 to TRBJ2-5; TRBD1 is a possible D gene (5 bases). Looked up from germline, CDR1 is ENHRY and CDR2 is SYGVKD. V was trimmed by 9 bases and J by 0 bases, leaving 11 bases between them. This CDR3 comprises 13 residues. CDR3 sequence (DNA): TGTGCCATTTGGGGCGGCTACCAAGAGACCCAGTACTTC. Amino acid sequence: CAIWGGYQETQYF.

A single count supports this clone. This rearrangement joins TRBV11-2 to TRBJ2-7; D unresolved. Trimming shortened V by 2 bases and J by 7 bases, and 9 bases separated the two germline ends. The V gene's germline CDR1 is SGHAT and CDR2 FQNNGV. CDR3 length equals 12 residues. The CDR3 bases are TGTGCCAGCAGCTTAAAAGGCCAAGAGCAGTACTTC. Translation: CASSLKGQEQYF.

The chain is built from TRBV14 and TRBJ2-4; 14 nucleotides match TRBD2. Trimming at V came to 6 bases and at J to 16 bases, leaving 5 bases not matched to a gene. CDR1 SGHDN and CDR2 FVKESK come from the germline V gene. The CDR3 consists of 12 residues. In nucleotides, the CDR3 is TGTGCCAGCAGTCCCGGGACTAGCGGGAGATACTTC. Its protein product is CASSPGTSGRYF.

V gene TRBV5-1 combines with J gene TRBJ2-1; D gene uncertain. Trimming shortened V by 4 bases and J by 0 bases, and 14 bases separated the two germline ends. This CDR3 is built from 16 residues. CDR1 and CDR2 from the germline V gene are SGHRS and YFSETQ. The CDR3 protein is CASSLEATSSYNEQFF. DNA of the CDR3: TGCGCCAGCAGCCTTGAGGCGACGAGCTCCTACAATGAGCAGTTCTTC. Full variable domain (outside the CDR3, taken from reference TRBV5-1 and TRBJ2-1): KAGVTQTPRYLIKTRGQQVTLSCSPISGHRSVSWYQQTPGQGLQFLFEYFSETQRNKGNFPGRFSGRQFSNSRSEMNVSTLELGDSALYLCASSLEATSSYNEQFFGPGTRLTVL.

This clone appeared a single time. V and J are TRBV19 and TRBJ2-2; no clear D. Trimming cost V 5 bases and J 3 bases, with 10 bases left between them. CDR1 LNHDA and CDR2 SQIVND come from the germline V gene (reference sequence). The CDR3 extends over 14 amino acids. The CDR3 region has the DNA TGTGCCAGTAGTGGCGAGACTCACACCGGGGAGCTGTTTTTT. It specifies CASSGETHTGELFF.

The V and J genes are TRBV12-5 and TRBJ2-1; TRBD1 matches at 8 bases. The CDR3 extends over 18 amino acids. Trimming took 0 bases from V and 3 from J; bases not matched to a gene: 10. CDR1 is LGHNT, CDR2 FRNRAP, per germline. CDR3 in DNA: TGTGCTAGTGGTTTGGTACGAGGCAGGGGGCTGGGCTACAATGAGCAGTTCTTC. This translates into CASGLVRGRGLGYNEQFF.

The chain couples TRBV11-2 to TRBJ2-5, with a possible D match to TRBD2 (5 bases). Germline CDR1 is SGHAT and CDR2 is FQNNGV. The germline V and J ends were trimmed by 5 bases and 5 bases, with 18 bases remaining between them. The CDR3 is 15 residues long. The CDR3 DNA sequence: TGTGCCAGCAGCCCAACTGTAGCGACGGTCGAGACCCAGTACTTC. This gives the protein CASSPTVATVETQYF.

The chain carries TRBV5-1 and TRBJ1-3; 7 bases fit TRBD1. V shed 4 bases and J 2 bases; nucleotides not matched to a gene: 9. The CDR3 extends over 16 amino acids. Germline assignment: CDR1 SGHRS and CDR2 YFSETQ. The CDR3 sequence: CASSPPGTGAGNTIYF. Written as DNA, the CDR3 is TGCGCCAGCAGCCCACCCGGTACAGGGGCTGGAAACACCATATATTTT.

The chain links TRBV19 to TRBJ2-1; possibly TRBD1 for D (5 bases). The germline gives CDR1 LNHDA, CDR2 SQIVND (reference sequence). CDR3 size: 15 residues. V was cut by 4 bases and J by 0 bases, with 10 bases left in between. In nucleotides, the CDR3 is TGTGCCAGTAGTACGACAGTAAGCTCCTACAATGAGCAGTTCTTC. This gives the protein CASSTTVSSYNEQFF.

The chain links TRBV9 to TRBJ1-1; D perhaps matches TRBD1 (6 bases). Germline lookup yields CDR1 SGDLS and CDR2 YYNGEE. The V end lost 2 bases, the J end lost 4 bases, and 15 bases lay between the germline ends. This CDR3 contains 15 residues. The CDR3 sequence: CASSVFSGAGTEAFF. The CDR3 DNA reads TGTGCCAGCAGCGTTTTTTCAGGGGCTGGCACTGAAGCTTTCTTT.

The V gene is TRBV5-4, the J gene TRBJ2-5, with 7 bases aligning to TRBD1. The junction had 9 bases not matched to a gene; V was cut back by 2 bases and J by 5 bases. The germline gives CDR1 SGHNT, CDR2 YYREEE (reference sequence). The CDR3 is made up of 15 amino acids. The CDR3 nucleotides are TGTGCCAGCAGCTTACGGACAGGCCAACGGGAGACCCAGTACTTC. This gives the protein CASSLRTGQRETQYF.

J is TRBJ2-7 and V is TRBV28; either TRBD1 or TRBD2 may supply D (5 bases each). Per germline, CDR1 MDHEN and CDR2 SYDVKM. The CDR3 is 13 residues long. Trimming stripped 6 bases from V and 1 base from J, with 10 bases between. CDR3 bases: TGTGCCAGCAGAGCCGGGACGTCCTACGAGCAGTACTTC. Its translation is CASRAGTSYEQYF.

The rearrangement links TRBV4-3 to TRBJ2-1, with TRBD2 matching over 9 bases. In germline, CDR1 is LGHNA, CDR2 YSLEER. The length of the CDR3 is 21 residues. J gave up 1 base and V 4 bases, and 20 bases lay outside the gene matches. The DNA of the CDR3 is TGCGCCAGCAGCCCCGGTGGAGCGGGAGGAACTGCCTTGAGATCCTACAATGAGCAGTTCTTC. Protein product: CASSPGGAGGTALRSYNEQFF.

Concerning this clone itself: Additional DNA sequences in this sample encode the identical CDR3. The rearrangement joins TRBV5-8 to TRBJ1-5; 8 bases align to TRBD1. The CDR3 runs 14 residues. V was pared by 4 bases and J by 4 bases, with 4 bases of the junction left unmatched. Germline CDR1 and CDR2: SGHTS and YDEGEE. CDR3 nucleotide sequence: TGTGCCAGCAGCCCTAGGACAGGGAATCAGCCCCAGCATTTT. This encodes CASSPRTGNQPQHF. Variable domain in full (rest from reference TRBV5-8 and TRBJ1-5): EAGVTQSPTHLIKTRGQQATLRCSPISGHTSVYWYQQALGLGLQFLLWYDEGEERNRGNFPPRFSGRQFPNYSSELNVNALELEDSALYLCASSPRTGNQPQHFGDGTRLSIL.

The chain couples TRBV2 to TRBJ2-3, with D perhaps matching TRBD1 (6 bases). V lost 9 bases and J 1 base, leaving 20 bases between the germline ends. CDR3 length: 16 amino acids. Per the germline V gene, CDR1 is SNHLY and CDR2 is FYNNEI. For the CDR3, the DNA is TGTGCCAGTACCCCCCGGGACACCACAGGCACAGATACGCAGTATTTT. This sequence encodes CASTPRDTTGTDTQYF.

This clone turned up a few times. The J gene is TRBJ1-1, the V gene TRBV6-1; unclear D gene. Germline lookup yields CDR1 MNHNS and CDR2 SASEGT. The CDR3 covers 12 residues. Trimming removed 6 bases at V and 0 bases at J, with 5 bases between. CDR3 protein: CASRSLNTEAFF. The CDR3 coding sequence is TGTGCCAGCAGGAGCCTGAACACTGAAGCTTTCTTT.

V usage is TRBV19 and J usage is TRBJ1-2, with D uncertain. Trimming stripped 5 bases from V and 2 bases from J, with 12 bases between. From germline, CDR1 is LNHDA and CDR2 SQIVND (reference sequence). The CDR3 has 14 amino acids. This CDR3 is CASSYGGHNYGYTF. The DNA of the CDR3 is TGTGCCAGTAGTTACGGAGGGCACAACTATGGCTACACCTTC.

Comments on this clone: Other DNA sequences from this sample encode an identical CDR3 as well. The V call is TRBV11-2, the J call TRBJ2-3; D call uncertain. The ends were cut back, 0 bases at V and 2 bases at J, with 0 bases in the middle. The CDR3 spans 12 residues. Per the germline V gene, CDR1 is SGHAT and CDR2 is FQNNGV. CDR3 region: CASSLDTDTQYF. The DNA of the CDR3 is TGTGCCAGCAGCTTAGACACAGATACGCAGTATTTT.

The V gene is TRBV7-3, the J gene TRBJ1-1; D is ambiguous. V lost 5 bases to trimming and J lost 3 bases, with 10 bases between them. The germline CDR1 and CDR2 sequences are SGHTA and FQGTGA. This CDR3 is 13 amino acids long. CDR3 amino acids: CASSVDFYTEAFF. Here the CDR3 DNA reads TGTGCCAGCAGCGTGGACTTCTACACTGAAGCTTTCTTT.

The rearrangement links TRBV28 to TRBJ1-5; no clear D. Germline CDR1 is MDHEN and CDR2 is SYDVKM. The CDR3 loop spans 15 amino acids. Trimming removed 3 bases from V and 6 bases from J, with 15 bases in between. CDR3 sequence: CASSLPAGRVQPQHF. The CDR3, as DNA: TGTGCCAGCAGTTTGCCGGCAGGAAGGGTTCAGCCCCAGCATTTT.